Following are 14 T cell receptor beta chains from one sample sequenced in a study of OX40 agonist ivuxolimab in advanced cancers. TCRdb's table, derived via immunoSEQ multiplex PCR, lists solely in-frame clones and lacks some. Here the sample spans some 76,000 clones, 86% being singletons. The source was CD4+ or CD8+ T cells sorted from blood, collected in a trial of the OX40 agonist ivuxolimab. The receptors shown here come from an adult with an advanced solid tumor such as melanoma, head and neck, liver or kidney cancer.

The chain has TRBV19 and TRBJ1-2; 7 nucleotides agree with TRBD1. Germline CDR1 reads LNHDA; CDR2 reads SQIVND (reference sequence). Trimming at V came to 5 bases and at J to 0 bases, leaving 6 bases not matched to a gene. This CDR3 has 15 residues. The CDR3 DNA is TGTGCCAGTAGTCGAAGACAGGGAGCTAACTATGGCTACACCTTC. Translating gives CASSRRQGANYGYTF.

CDR3 nucleotide sequence: TGTGCCAGCTCACCACGGGGGGGGATCGCTTTCTTT. This encodes CASSPRGGIAFF. The chain carries TRBV18 and TRBJ1-1, with D perhaps TRBD1 (5 bases). V was shortened by 1 base and J by 11 bases, with 11 bases between the two germline ends. Germline loops: CDR1 KGHSH, CDR2 LQKENI. This CDR3 is built from 12 residues. The full variable domain, with the rest looked up from reference TRBV18 and TRBJ1-1, is NAGVMQNPRHLVRRRGQEARLRCSPMKGHSHVYWYRQLPEEGLKFMVYLQKENIIDESGMPKERFSAEFPKEGPSILRIQQVVRGDSAAYFCASSPRGGIAFFGQGTRLTVV.

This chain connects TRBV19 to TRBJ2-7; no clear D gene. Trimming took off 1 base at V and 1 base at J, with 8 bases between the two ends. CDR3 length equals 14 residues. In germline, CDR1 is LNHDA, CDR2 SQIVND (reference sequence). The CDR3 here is CASSIGARSYEQYF. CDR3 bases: TGTGCCAGTAGTATAGGAGCTCGTTCCTACGAGCAGTACTTC.

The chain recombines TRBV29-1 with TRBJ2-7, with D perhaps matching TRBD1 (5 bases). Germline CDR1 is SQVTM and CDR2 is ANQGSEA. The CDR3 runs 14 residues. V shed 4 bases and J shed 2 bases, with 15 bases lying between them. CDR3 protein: CSVGDTKGAYEQYF. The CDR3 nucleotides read TGCAGCGTTGGAGACACCAAAGGGGCCTACGAGCAGTACTTC.

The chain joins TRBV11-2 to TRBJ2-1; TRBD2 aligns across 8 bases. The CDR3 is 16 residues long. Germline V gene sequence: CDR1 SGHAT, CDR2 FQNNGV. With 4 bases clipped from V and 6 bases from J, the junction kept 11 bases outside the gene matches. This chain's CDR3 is CASSSLRAGEPNEQFF. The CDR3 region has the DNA TGTGCCAGCAGCTCTCTGCGAGCGGGAGAACCCAATGAGCAGTTCTTC.

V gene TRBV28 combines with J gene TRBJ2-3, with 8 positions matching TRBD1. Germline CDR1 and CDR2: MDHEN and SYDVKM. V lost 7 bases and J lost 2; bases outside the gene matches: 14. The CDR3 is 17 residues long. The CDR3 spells CASTRGGAGGATDTQYF. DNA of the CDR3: TGTGCCAGCACCCGAGGAGGGGCAGGGGGCGCCACAGATACGCAGTATTTT.

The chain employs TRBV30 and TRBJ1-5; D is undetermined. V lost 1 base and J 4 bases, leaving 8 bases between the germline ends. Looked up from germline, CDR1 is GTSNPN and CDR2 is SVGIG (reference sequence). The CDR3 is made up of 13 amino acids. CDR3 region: CAWSGQLNQPQHF. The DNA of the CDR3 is TGTGCCTGGAGTGGGCAGTTAAATCAGCCCCAGCATTTT.

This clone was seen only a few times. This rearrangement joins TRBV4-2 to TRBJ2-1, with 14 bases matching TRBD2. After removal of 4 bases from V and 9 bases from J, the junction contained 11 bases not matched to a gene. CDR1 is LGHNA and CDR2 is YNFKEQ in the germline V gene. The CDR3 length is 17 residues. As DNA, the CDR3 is TGTGCCAGCAGCCTCCGACTAGCGGGGGGGCGGAATGGTGAGCAGTTCTTC. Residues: CASSLRLAGGRNGEQFF.

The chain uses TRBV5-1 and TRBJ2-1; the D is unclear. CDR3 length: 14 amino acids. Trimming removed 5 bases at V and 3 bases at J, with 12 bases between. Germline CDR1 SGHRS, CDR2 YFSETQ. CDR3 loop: CASSPTTLYNEQFF. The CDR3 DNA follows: TGCGCCAGCAGTCCGACGACACTCTACAATGAGCAGTTCTTC. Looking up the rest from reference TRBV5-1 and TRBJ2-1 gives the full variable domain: KAGVTQTPRYLIKTRGQQVTLSCSPISGHRSVSWYQQTPGQGLQFLFEYFSETQRNKGNFPGRFSGRQFSNSRSEMNVSTLELGDSALYLCASSPTTLYNEQFFGPGTRLTVL.

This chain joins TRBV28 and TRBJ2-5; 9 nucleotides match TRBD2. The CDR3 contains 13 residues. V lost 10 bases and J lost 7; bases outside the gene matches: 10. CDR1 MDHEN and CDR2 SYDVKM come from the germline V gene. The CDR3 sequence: CATGLANPGTQYF. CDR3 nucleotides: TGTGCCACGGGACTAGCCAACCCGGGGACCCAGTACTTC.

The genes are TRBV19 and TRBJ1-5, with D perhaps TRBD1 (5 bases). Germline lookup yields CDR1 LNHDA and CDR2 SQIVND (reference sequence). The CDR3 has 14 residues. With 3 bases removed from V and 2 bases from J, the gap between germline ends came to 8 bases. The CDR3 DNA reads TGTGCCAGTAGTATGGGACGGCGCAATCAGCCCCAGCATTTT. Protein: CASSMGRRNQPQHF. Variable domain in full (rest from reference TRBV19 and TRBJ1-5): DGGITQSPKYLFRKEGQNVTLSCEQNLNHDAMYWYRQDPGQGLRLIYYSQIVNDFQKGDIAEGYSVSREKKESFPLTVTSAQKNPTAFYLCASSMGRRNQPQHFGDGTRLSIL.

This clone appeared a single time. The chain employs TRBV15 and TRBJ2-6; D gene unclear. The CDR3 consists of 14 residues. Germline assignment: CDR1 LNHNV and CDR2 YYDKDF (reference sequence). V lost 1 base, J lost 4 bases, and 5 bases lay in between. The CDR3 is CATSRVKGANVLTF. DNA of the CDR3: TGTGCCACCAGCAGAGTCAAGGGGGCCAACGTCCTGACTTTC.

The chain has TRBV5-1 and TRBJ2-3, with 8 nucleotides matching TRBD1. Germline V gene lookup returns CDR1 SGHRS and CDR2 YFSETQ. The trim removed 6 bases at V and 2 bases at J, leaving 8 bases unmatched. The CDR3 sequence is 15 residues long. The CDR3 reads CASTPGQGNTDTQYF. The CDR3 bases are TGCGCCAGCACCCCTGGACAGGGAAACACAGATACGCAGTATTTT. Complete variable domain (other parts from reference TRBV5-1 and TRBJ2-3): KAGVTQTPRYLIKTRGQQVTLSCSPISGHRSVSWYQQTPGQGLQFLFEYFSETQRNKGNFPGRFSGRQFSNSRSEMNVSTLELGDSALYLCASTPGQGNTDTQYFGPGTRLTVL.

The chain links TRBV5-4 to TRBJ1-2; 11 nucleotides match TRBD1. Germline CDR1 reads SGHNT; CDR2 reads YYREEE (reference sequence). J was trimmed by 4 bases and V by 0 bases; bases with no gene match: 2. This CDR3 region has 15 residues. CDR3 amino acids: CASSLAGQGAYGYTF. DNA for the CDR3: TGTGCCAGCAGCTTGGCCGGACAGGGGGCCTATGGCTACACCTTC.